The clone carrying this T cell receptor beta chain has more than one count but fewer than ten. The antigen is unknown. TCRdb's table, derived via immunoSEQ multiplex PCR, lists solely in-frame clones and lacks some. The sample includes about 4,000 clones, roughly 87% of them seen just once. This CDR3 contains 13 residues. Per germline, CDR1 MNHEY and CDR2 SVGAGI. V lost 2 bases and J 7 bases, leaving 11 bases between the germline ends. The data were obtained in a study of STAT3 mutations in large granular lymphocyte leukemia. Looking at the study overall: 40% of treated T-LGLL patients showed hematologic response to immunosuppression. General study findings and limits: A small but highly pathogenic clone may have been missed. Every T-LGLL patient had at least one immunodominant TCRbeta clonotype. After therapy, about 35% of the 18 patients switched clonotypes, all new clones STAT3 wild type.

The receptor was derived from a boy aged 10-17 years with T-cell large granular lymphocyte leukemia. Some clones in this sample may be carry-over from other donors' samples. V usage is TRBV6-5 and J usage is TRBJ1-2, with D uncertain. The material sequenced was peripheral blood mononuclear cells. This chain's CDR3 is CASSYNEGSGYTF. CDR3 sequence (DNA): TGTGCCAGCAGTTACAACGAAGGCTCTGGCTACACCTTC.